The TCR beta chain described here comes from a study of cytomegalovirus exposure and HLA in healthy donors. Study-wide points: DRB1 had the most TCR associations and HLA-C the fewest, a later analysis found, with rates varying by HLA locus. Among CMV-associated TCR beta chains, most appeared HLA-restricted in a later analysis.

The CDR3 totals 14 residues. Looked up from germline, CDR1 is GTSNPN and CDR2 is SVGIG (reference sequence). 60 Vbeta and 13 Jbeta primers were used in PCR. Profiling relied on immunoSEQ multiplex PCR, and the TCRdb table lists in-frame clones only, not all of them. The table shows approximately 140,000 clones, with around three quarters occurring only once. Only one count was recorded for this clone. Its antigen is undetermined. One junction end disagrees with the germline gene, perhaps due to a read error. The genes are TRBV30 and TRBJ1-5, with 10 bases fitting TRBD1. The sequenced material came from PBMCs. The receptor was isolated from a man aged 30-40 years in good health and CMV-seronegative. The CDR3 loop reads CAWAGTGDFQPQNF. In DNA form, the CDR3 reads TGTGCCTGGGCCGGGACAGGGGATTTTCAGCCCCAGAATTTT.